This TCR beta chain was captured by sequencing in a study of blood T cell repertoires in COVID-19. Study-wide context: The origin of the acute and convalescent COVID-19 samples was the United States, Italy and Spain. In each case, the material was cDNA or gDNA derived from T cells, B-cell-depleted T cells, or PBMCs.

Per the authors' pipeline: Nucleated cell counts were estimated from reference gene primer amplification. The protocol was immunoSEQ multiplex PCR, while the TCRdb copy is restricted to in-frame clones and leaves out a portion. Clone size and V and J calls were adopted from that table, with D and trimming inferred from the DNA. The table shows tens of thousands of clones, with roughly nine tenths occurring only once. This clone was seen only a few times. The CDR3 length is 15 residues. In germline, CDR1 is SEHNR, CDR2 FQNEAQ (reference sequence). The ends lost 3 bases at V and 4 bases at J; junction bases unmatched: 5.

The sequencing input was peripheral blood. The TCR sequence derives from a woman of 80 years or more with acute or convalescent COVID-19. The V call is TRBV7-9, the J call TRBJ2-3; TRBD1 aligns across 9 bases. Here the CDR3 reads CASSFKGQGADTQYF. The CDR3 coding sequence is TGTGCCAGCAGCTTTAAGGGACAGGGTGCAGATACGCAGTATTTT.